This record covers a single TCR beta chain. Its specificity is unknown. These data are taken from a study of beta chain features in type 1 diabetes. Study-wide points: A cDNA-based sequencing approach could over-represent cells with high TCR expression. Reduced insertions and increased deletions marked VDJ junctions in type 1 diabetes patients. A moderate, significant TCRB CDR3 shortening appeared in type 1 diabetes across four CD4+ subsets.

CD4+ cells of the naive, central memory, regulatory and stem cell-like memory types were sorted via CD45RO/CCR7/CD25/CD127/CD95/CD27. CDR3 size: 15 residues. The V segment lost 7 bases and the J segment 0 bases; nucleotides outside the gene matches: 8. CDR1 and CDR2 (germline): SEHNR, FQNEAQ (reference sequence). The investigators reverse transcribed all of the isolated RNA, so they sequenced expressed TCRB transcripts. Only in-frame clones appear in the TCRdb table, and some are missing; sequencing was by immunoSEQ multiplex PCR. The profile shows about 710,000 clones, roughly an eighth of them singletons.

The J gene is TRBJ2-5, the V gene TRBV7-9, with 7 bases lining up with TRBD2. This clonotype was obtained from a man aged 18-30 years with type 1 diabetes. Input material: naive CD4+ T cells from blood. The CDR3 DNA sequence: TGTGCCAGCACCCTTAGGGGAGGGTACCAAGAGACCCAGTACTTC. Protein: CASTLRGGYQETQYF.